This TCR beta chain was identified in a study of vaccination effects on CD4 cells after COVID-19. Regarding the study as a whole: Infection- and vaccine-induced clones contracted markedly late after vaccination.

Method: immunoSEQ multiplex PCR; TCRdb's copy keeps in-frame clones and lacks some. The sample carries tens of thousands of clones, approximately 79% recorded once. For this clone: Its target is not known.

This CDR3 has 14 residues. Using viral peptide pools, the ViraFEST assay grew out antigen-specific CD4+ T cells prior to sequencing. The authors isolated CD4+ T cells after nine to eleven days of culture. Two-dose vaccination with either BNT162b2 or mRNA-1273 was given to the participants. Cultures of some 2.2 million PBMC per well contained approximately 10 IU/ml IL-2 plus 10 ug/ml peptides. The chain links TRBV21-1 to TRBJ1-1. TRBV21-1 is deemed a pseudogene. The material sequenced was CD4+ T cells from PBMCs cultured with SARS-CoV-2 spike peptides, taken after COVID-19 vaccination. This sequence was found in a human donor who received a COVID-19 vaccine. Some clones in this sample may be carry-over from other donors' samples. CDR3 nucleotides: TGTGCCAGCAGCAAAGGTAAAGGGCGAAAAGAAGCTTTCTTT. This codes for CASSKGKGRKEAFF.